This T cell receptor (beta chain) was identified in a study of early stage breast cancer tumors (dated by TCRdb to about 2017). For the wider study: Of the 16 invasive breast tumors, about a dozen were found to be estrogen receptor-positive, progesterone receptor-positive and HER2-negative. A total of 2,651,842 templates, representing some 1,000,000 unique clonotypes, were detected across all samples. On average, each sample got about 9.6-fold read coverage. Of the roughly 12 ER+/PR+/HER2- tumors, eight were classified as invasive ductal carcinomas and four as invasive lobular carcinomas. Broad study findings and their caveats: Analysis by tumor subtype was prevented by the small cohort size. Bulk genomic DNA sequencing of unsorted cells missed chain pairing and functional markers such as CD4, CD8 and FOXP3. Enriched TCRB sequences shared across patients were mostly commonly generated sequences, unlikely to play an important role in the tumor microenvironment. Compared with adjacent normal breast tissue, tumors had roughly 2.5-fold higher T cell density and higher clonality. Repertoires from blood and normal breast were more alike than repertoires from blood and tumor, and in about 85% of the 16 patients, comparing each tissue with blood separated tumor from normal.

From a lookup of the germline V gene (reference sequence), CDR1 and CDR2 are LNHDA and SQIVND. From its cysteine to its phenylalanine, the CDR3 spans 16 amino acids. CDR3 DNA only is kept here, 48 bases in frame from base 1. Germline trimming: 7 bases from V, 4 bases from J; junction bases outside gene matches: 14. In the case of this clone: No cognate antigen has been identified for it. No clone much larger than this one lies a single base away; base qualities are absent.

Each sample was amplified as two independent genomic DNA replicates: about 0.54 ug for blood and roughly 1.4 ug for tumor or normal breast. Following the manufacturer's instructions, the ImmunoSeq Intro kit was used to carry out TCRB sequencing on genomic DNA. For absolute quantification, the roughly 30-cycle multiplex PCR included proprietary primers along with spike-in control sequences. Single-end 150-bp reads were used to sequence an 87-bp fragment spanning the CDR3 plus the flanking V and J genes. Seven samples, with two replicates for each sample, were multiplexed per lane of an Illumina MiSeq using version 3.0 chemistry. Under the source paper's analysis protocol: Raw data were processed by the vendor's proprietary pipeline, with both replicates merged into one result per sample. To define clonotypes, the study grouped productive rearrangements that shared the V-gene family, CDR3 amino acid sequence and J-gene segment. To compute clonality, the normalized Shannon entropy (Pielou evenness) of TCRB abundances was subtracted from 1. T cell density was estimated by dividing total templates by the number of input cells inferred from the DNA input amount. Total repertoire diversity and clonality were estimated with Recon using default parameters. Tumor-enriched clonotypes were defined as having over 0.1% abundance in tumor and at least 32-fold higher abundance than in normal breast. Drawn from immuneACCESS, this table holds only the in-frame rearrangements with V and J called that TCRdb kept. Clones are partly lost; checked studies trace under half to an unresolved V gene and leave the rest unexplained. The V and J calls and clone size are taken from that table; D and trimming were inferred from the DNA. The sample includes about 51,000 clones, with more than 70% observed a single time. Clones ranked in the top ten supply around 3.4% of the sample.

The study profiled bulk TCR beta-chain repertoires in matched peripheral blood, tumor and adjacent normal breast tissue taken from over 15 patients with early-stage breast cancer. Before surgery, about 5-10 mL of whole blood was collected into EDTA tubes and then processed within 2 hours. Peripheral blood mononuclear cells were isolated by Ficoll-Paque centrifugation in SepMate-50 tubes. For storage in liquid nitrogen, PBMCs were cryopreserved as aliquots of about 1.9 to 4.5 million cells in roughly 90% FBS with about 10% DMSO. The Qiagen AllPrep DNA/RNA Mini kit was used for genomic DNA extraction.

The TCR comes from a person in their 40s with breast cancer. The chain is encoded by TRBV19 joined to TRBJ2-3; TRBD2 matches 7 bases in the middle. Sample: blood. The base sequence is TGTGCCAGTATGGCGGTGGTGGGAGGGCCCCCAGATACGCAGTATTTT. Its translation is CASMAVVGGPPDTQYF.